A single TCR beta chain is shown here with its context. The antigen is unknown. The CDR3 length is 19 residues. J was trimmed by 1 base and V by 5 bases; bases with no gene match: 12. CDR1 is MNHEY and CDR2 is SVGAGI in the germline V gene. The sample comes from a study of identical twins. Study-wide points: Conclusions came from cross-sectional statistical analysis, not from following the same donors. Excess twin sharing in beta out-of-frame sequences was weaker. High-abundance cord blood beta clonotypes had fewer insertions; memory repertoires showed none.

TCRdb independently ran MiXCR on the 5' RACE reads; one entry per CDR3 protein. The sample records more than 350,000 distinct CDR3 sequences, about 9% being singletons. The J gene is TRBJ2-1, the V gene TRBV6-5; 12 bases match TRBD2. The receptor was derived from a woman aged 50 to 65 in good health. The sequenced sample was naive T cells sorted from blood. For the CDR3, the DNA is TGTGCCAGCAGTCCTATCGGACTAGCGGGAAGGGGTTCCTACAATGAGCAGTTCTTC. Translated: CASSPIGLAGRGSYNEQFF.